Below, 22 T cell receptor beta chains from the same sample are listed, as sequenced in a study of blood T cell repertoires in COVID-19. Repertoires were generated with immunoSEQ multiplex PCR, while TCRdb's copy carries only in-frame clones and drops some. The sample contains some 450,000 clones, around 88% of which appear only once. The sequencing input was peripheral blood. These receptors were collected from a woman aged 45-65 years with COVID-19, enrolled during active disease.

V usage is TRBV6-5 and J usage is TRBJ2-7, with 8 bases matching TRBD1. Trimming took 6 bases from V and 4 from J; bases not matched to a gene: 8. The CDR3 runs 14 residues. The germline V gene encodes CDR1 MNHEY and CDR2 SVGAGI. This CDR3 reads CASRASGQGYEQYF. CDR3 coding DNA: TGTGCCAGCAGGGCAAGCGGACAGGGTTACGAGCAGTACTTC.

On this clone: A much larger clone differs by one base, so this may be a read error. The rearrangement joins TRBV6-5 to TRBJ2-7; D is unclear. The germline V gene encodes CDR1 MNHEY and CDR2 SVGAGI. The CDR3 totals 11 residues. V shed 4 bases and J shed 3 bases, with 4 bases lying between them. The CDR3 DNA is TGTGCCAGCAGTTTCCTCTACGAGCAGTACTTC. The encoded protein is CASSFLYEQYF.

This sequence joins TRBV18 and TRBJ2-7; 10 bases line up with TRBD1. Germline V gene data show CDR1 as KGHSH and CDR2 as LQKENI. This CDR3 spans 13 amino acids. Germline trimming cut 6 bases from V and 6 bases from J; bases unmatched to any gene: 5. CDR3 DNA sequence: TGTGCCAGCTCCCGGGACAGGGGTAGCGAGCAGTACTTC. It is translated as CASSRDRGSEQYF.

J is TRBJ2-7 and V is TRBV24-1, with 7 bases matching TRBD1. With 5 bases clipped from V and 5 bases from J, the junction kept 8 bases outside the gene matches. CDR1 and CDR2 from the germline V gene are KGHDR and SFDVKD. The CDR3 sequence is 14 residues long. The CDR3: CATSAAGGSHEQYF. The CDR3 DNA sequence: TGTGCCACCAGTGCGGCAGGGGGTAGCCACGAGCAGTACTTC.

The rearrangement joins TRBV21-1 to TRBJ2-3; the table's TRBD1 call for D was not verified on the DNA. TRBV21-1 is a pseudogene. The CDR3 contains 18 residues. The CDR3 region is CASSKKGATQVGSDTQYF. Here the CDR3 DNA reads TGTGCCAGCAGCAAAAAGGGGGCCACACAGGTGGGGTCGGATACGCAGTATTTT.

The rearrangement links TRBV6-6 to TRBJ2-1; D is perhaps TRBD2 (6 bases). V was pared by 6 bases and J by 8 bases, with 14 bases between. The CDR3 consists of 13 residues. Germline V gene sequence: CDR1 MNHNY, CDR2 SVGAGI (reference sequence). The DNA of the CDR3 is TGTGCCAGCAGCGACCTTCCGGGGGATGAGCAGTTCTTC. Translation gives CASSDLPGDEQFF.

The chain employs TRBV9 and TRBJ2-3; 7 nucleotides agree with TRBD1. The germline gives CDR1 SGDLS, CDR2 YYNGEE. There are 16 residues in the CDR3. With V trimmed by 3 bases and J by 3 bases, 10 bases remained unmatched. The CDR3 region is CASSASPGQRTDTQYF. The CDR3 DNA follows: TGTGCCAGCAGCGCATCGCCGGGACAGAGAACAGATACGCAGTATTTT.

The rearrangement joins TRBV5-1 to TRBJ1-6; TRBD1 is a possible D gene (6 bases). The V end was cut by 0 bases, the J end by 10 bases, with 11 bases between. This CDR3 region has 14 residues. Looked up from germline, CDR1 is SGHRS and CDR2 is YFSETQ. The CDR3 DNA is TGCGCCAGCAGCTTGGAAGGGGGGGGCTCACCCCTCCACTTT. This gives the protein CASSLEGGGSPLHF.

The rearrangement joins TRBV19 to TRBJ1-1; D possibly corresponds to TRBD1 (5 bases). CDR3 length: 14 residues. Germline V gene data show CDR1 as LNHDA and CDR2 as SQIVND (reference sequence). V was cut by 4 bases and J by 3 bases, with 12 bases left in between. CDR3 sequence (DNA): TGTGCCAGTAGTAGGGTTGGAGGGGACACTGAAGCTTTCTTT. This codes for CASSRVGGDTEAFF.

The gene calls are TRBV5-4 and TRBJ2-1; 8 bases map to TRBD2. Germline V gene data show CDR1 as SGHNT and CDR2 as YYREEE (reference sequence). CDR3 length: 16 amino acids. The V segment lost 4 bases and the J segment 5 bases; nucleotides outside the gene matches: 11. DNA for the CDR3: TGTGCCAGCAGCCCGAGCGGTAGCGGGGAAAACAATGAGCAGTTCTTC. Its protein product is CASSPSGSGENNEQFF.

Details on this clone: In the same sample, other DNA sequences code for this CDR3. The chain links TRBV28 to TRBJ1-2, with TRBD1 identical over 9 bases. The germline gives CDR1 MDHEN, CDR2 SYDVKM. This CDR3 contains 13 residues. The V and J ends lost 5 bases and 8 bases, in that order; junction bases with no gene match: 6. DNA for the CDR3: TGTGCCAGCAGTCCGACAGGGGGTGGGGGCTACACCTTC. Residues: CASSPTGGGGYTF.

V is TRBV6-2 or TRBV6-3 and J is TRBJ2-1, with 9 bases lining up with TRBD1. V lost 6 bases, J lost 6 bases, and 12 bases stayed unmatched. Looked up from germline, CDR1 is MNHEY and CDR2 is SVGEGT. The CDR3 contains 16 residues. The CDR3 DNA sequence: TGTGCCAGCAGCCCTGATAGGGACAGGGCATTCAATGAGCAGTTCTTC. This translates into CASSPDRDRAFNEQFF.

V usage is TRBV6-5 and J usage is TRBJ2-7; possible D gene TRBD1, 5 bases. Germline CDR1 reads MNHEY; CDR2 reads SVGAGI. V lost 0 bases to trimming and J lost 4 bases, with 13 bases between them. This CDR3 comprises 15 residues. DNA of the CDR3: TGTGCCAGCAGTTACTCTGGGCAGGGCAGTTACGAGCAGTACTTC. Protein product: CASSYSGQGSYEQYF.

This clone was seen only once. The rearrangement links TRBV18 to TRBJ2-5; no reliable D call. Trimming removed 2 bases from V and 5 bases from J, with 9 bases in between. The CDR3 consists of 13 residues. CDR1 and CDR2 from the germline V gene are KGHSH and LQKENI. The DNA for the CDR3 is TGTGCCAGCTCACCAGGCAGATGGGAGACCCAGTACTTC. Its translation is CASSPGRWETQYF.

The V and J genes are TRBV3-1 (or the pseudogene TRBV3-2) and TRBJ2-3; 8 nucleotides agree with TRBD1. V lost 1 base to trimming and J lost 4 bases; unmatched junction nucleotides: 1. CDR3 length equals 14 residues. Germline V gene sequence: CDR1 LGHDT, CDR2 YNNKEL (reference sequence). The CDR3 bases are TGTGCCAGCAGCCAAGGGACAGGGTCAGATACGCAGTATTTT. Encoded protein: CASSQGTGSDTQYF.

CDR3 nucleotide sequence: TGTGCCAGCAGCTTAGGGGCAGGGTTGAACTACGAGCAGTACTTC. Translation gives CASSLGAGLNYEQYF. The chain carries TRBV7-3 and TRBJ2-7; perhaps TRBD1 as D (5 bases). Germline assignment: CDR1 SGHTA and CDR2 FQGTGA. Trimming stripped 2 bases from V and 3 bases from J, with 14 bases between. The CDR3 length is 15 residues.

CDR3 sequence reads: CSGKTGGNTEAFF. The CDR3 DNA is TGCAGCGGAAAGACAGGTGGGAACACTGAAGCTTTCTTT. This chain connects TRBV29-1 to TRBJ1-1; weak D call: TRBD1 (6 bases). Trimming took 7 bases from V and 1 from J, leaving 13 bases between them. The CDR3 runs 13 residues. Germline V gene data show CDR1 as SQVTM and CDR2 as ANQGSEA.

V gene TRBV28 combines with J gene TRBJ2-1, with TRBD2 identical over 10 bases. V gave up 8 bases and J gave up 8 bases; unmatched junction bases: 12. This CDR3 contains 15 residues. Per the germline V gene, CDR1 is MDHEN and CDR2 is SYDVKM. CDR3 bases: TGTGCCAGCCGAGCGGGGGGGGCTGGTGGCGATGAGCAGTTCTTC. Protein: CASRAGGAGGDEQFF.

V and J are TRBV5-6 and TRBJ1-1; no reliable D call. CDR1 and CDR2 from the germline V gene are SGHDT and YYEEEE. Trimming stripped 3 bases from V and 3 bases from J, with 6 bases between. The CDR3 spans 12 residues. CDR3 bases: TGTGCCAGCAGCTCTGTCGACACTGAAGCTTTCTTT. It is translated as CASSSVDTEAFF. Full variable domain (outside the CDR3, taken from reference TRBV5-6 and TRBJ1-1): DAGVTQSPTHLIKTRGQQVTLRCSPKSGHDTVSWYQQALGQGPQFIFQYYEEEERQRGNFPDRFSGHQFPNYSSELNVNALLLGDSALYLCASSSVDTEAFFGQGTRLTVV.

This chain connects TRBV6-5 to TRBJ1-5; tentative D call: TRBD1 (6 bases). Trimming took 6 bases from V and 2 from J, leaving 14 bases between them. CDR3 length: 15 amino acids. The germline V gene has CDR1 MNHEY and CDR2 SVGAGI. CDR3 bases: TGTGCCAGCAGCCCCGGCGCAGGGGGCAATCAGCCCCAGCATTTT. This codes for CASSPGAGGNQPQHF.

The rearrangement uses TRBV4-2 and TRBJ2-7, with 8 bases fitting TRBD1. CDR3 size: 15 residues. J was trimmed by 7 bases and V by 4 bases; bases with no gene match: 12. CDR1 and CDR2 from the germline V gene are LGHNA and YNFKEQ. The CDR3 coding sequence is TGTGCCAGCAGCCCGCAGGGGGCGGCTCATGAAGAGCAGTACTTC. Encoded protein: CASSPQGAAHEEQYF.

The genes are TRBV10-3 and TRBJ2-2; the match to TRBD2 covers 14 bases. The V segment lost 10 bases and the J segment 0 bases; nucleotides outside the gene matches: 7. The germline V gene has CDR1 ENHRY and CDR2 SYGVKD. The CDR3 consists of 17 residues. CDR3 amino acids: CATSGLAGATNTGELFF. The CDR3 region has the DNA TGTGCCACCTCGGGACTAGCGGGGGCCACGAACACCGGGGAGCTGTTTTTT.